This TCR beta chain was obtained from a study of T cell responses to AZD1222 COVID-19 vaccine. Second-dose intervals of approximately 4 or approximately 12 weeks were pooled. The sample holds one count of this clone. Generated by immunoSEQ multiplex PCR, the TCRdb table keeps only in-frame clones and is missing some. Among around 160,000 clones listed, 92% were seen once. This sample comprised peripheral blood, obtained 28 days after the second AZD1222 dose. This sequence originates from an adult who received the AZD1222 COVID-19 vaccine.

CDR3 coding DNA: TGTGCCAGCAGTGTTACCCGCGCGGGGGGCCGCAATCAGCCCCAGCATTTT. It translates to CASSVTRAGGRNQPQHF. This chain connects TRBV6-1 to TRBJ1-5; weak D call: TRBD1 (6 bases). Trimming pared 4 bases from V and 2 bases from J, leaving 18 bases between. The germline CDR1 and CDR2 sequences are MNHNS and SASEGT. The CDR3 is made up of 17 amino acids.